These 12 T cell receptor beta chains were all obtained from the same sample, sequenced in a study of cytomegalovirus exposure and HLA in healthy donors. PCR used 60 Vbeta primers and 13 Jbeta primers. Generated by immunoSEQ multiplex PCR, the TCRdb table keeps only in-frame clones and is missing some. The sample yields fewer than 300,000 clones, about four fifths seen once. The specimen was PBMCs. These receptors were obtained from a girl aged 2 to 10 in good health and CMV-seronegative.

This chain links TRBV7-9 with TRBJ2-5; TRBD2 matches at 9 bases. This CDR3 has 16 residues. CDR1 is SEHNR, CDR2 FQNEAQ, per germline (reference sequence). Germline trimming cut 5 bases from V and 0 bases from J; bases unmatched to any gene: 7. The CDR3 region has the DNA TGTGCCAGCAGCCCGTTTAGCGGGGGATACCAAGAGACCCAGTACTTC. Translation: CASSPFSGGYQETQYF.

V and J are TRBV10-2 and TRBJ1-4; maybe TRBD1 (5 bases). Trimming took off 8 bases at V and 0 bases at J, with 10 bases between the two ends. Germline values: CDR1 WSHSY, CDR2 SAAADI. The CDR3 is made up of 14 amino acids. CDR3 amino acids: CASGDSATNEKLFF. The CDR3 DNA follows: TGCGCCAGCGGCGACAGTGCAACTAATGAAAAACTGTTTTTT.

The genes are TRBV5-5 and TRBJ2-1, with a possible D match to TRBD2 (6 bases). The CDR3 loop spans 14 amino acids. Germline CDR1 reads SGHKS; CDR2 reads YYEKEE (reference sequence). The germline V and J ends were trimmed by 0 bases and 7 bases, with 11 bases remaining between them. Written as DNA, the CDR3 is TGTGCCAGCAGCTTGGTAGGAGGGAGGAATGAGCAGTTCTTC. It encodes CASSLVGGRNEQFF.

J is TRBJ2-7 and V is TRBV9; 12 bases match TRBD1. The CDR3 runs 17 residues. The germline CDR1 and CDR2 sequences are SGDLS and YYNGEE. V was pared by 3 bases and J by 0 bases, with 7 bases of the junction left unmatched. The CDR3: CASSGTMGQGASYEQYF. The CDR3 DNA is TGTGCCAGCAGCGGGACAATGGGACAGGGGGCCTCCTACGAGCAGTACTTC.

This clone was recorded a few times. This chain connects TRBV7-8 to TRBJ1-1; maybe TRBD1 (6 bases). The CDR3 totals 14 residues. CDR1 and CDR2 (germline): SGHVS, FQNEAQ. The V end was cut by 7 bases, the J end by 3 bases, with 15 bases between. The DNA for the CDR3 is TGTGCCAGCAACCGACTAACAGGGTACACTGAAGCTTTCTTT. Translating it yields CASNRLTGYTEAFF.

This clone showed up just once. The CDR3 coding sequence is TGTGCCAGCAGGTTGGACAGGGTCGGCACTGAAGCTTTCTTT. Translated, it gives CASRLDRVGTEAFF. The chain combines TRBV7-9 with TRBJ1-1; 8 positions agree with TRBD1. The CDR3 runs 14 residues. With V trimmed by 6 bases and J by 4 bases, 7 bases remained unmatched. Germline V CDR1 and CDR2: SEHNR, FQNEAQ (reference sequence).

This chain links TRBV6-4 with TRBJ2-3, with a possible D match to TRBD2 (6 bases). With 0 bases removed from V and 14 bases from J, the gap between germline ends came to 12 bases. Germline V gene data show CDR1 as MRHNA and CDR2 as SNTAGT. The length of the CDR3 is 12 residues. The CDR3 sequence is CASSDSGDSLYF. CDR3 nucleotides: TGTGCCAGCAGTGACTCCGGGGACTCTCTGTATTTT.

The genes are TRBV11-2 and TRBJ2-1; a possible D gene is TRBD2 (5 bases). Per the germline V gene, CDR1 is SGHAT and CDR2 is FQNNGV. Trimming pared 0 bases from V and 8 bases from J, leaving 14 bases between. The CDR3 contains 15 residues. The CDR3 sequence is CASSLEGSAGYEQFF. CDR3 nucleotide sequence: TGTGCCAGCAGCTTAGAAGGGAGTGCTGGGTATGAGCAGTTCTTC. Using reference TRBV11-2 and TRBJ2-1 for the parts outside the CDR3, the full variable domain is EAGVAQSPRYKIIEKRQSVAFWCNPISGHATLYWYQQILGQGPKLLIQFQNNGVVDDSQLPKDRFSAERLKGVDSTLKIQPAKLEDSAVYLCASSLEGSAGYEQFFGPGTRLTVL.

This chain uses TRBV4-2 with TRBJ2-1, with D tentatively TRBD2 (5 bases). This CDR3 comprises 14 residues. Germline CDR1 reads LGHNA; CDR2 reads YNFKEQ. Trimming pared 2 bases from V and 7 bases from J, leaving 12 bases between. The CDR3 DNA follows: TGTGCCAGCAGCCAACTAGCTAATCGGAATGAGCAGTTCTTC. It encodes CASSQLANRNEQFF.

The chain couples TRBV11-3 to TRBJ2-7, with 9 bases fitting TRBD1. After removal of 7 bases from V and 5 bases from J, the junction contained 12 bases not matched to a gene. Per germline, CDR1 SGHNT and CDR2 YENEEA. The CDR3 runs 15 residues. The CDR3 protein is CASKIHRDRDDEQYF. CDR3 bases: TGTGCCAGCAAAATTCACCGGGACAGGGATGACGAGCAGTACTTC.

To note about this clone: The sample carries other DNA sequences with the same CDR3. DNA of the CDR3: TGTGCCAGCTCACCTCCGGGACAACTCTACGAGCAGTACTTC. Its translation: CASSPPGQLYEQYF. This chain connects TRBV18 to TRBJ2-7; tentative D call: TRBD1 (6 bases). V lost 3 bases, J lost 3 bases, and 12 bases lay in between. The CDR3 has 14 amino acids. Germline CDR1 is KGHSH and CDR2 is LQKENI.

The chain has TRBV15 and TRBJ1-2, with no clear D. V was shortened by 0 bases and J by 10 bases, with 12 bases between the two germline ends. The CDR3 loop spans 13 amino acids. In germline, CDR1 is LNHNV, CDR2 YYDKDF (reference sequence). The CDR3 nucleotides read TGTGCCACCAGCAGAGATATGGTTGCGGACTACACCTTC. Its protein product is CATSRDMVADYTF. The variable domain in full, with the rest retrieved from reference TRBV15 and TRBJ1-2, is DAMVIQNPRYQVTQFGKPVTLSCSQTLNHNVMYWYQQKSSQAPKLLFHYYDKDFNNEADTPDNFQSRRPNTSFCFLDIRSPGLGDTAMYLCATSRDMVADYTFGSGTRLTVV.